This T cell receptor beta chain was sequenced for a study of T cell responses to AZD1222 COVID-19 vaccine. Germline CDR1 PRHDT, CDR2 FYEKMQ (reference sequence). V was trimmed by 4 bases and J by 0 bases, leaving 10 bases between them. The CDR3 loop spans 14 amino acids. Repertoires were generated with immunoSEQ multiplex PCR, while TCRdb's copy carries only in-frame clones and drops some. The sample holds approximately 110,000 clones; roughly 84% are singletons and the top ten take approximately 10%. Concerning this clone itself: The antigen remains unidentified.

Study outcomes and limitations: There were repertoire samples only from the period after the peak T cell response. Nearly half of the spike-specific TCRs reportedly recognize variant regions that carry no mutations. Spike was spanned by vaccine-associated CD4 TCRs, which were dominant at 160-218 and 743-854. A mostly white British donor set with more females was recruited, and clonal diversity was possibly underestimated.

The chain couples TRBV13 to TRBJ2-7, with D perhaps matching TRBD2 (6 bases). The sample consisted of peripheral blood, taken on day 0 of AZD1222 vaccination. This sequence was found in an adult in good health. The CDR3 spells CASSSTRSSYEQYF. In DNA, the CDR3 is TGTGCCAGCAGCTCGACTAGGAGCTCCTACGAGCAGTACTTC.